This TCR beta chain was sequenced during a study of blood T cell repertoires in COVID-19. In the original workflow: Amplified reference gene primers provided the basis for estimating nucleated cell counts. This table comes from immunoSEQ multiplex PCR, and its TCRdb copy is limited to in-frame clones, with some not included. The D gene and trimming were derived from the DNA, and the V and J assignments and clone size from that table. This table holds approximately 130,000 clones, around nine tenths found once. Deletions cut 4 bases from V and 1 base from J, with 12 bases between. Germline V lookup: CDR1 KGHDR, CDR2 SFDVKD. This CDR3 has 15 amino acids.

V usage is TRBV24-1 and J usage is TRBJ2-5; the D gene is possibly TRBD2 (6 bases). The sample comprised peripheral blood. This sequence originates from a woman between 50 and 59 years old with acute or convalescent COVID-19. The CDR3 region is CATSDRRELQETQYF. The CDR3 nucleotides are TGTGCCACCAGTGACCGGAGGGAACTCCAAGAGACCCAGTACTTC.